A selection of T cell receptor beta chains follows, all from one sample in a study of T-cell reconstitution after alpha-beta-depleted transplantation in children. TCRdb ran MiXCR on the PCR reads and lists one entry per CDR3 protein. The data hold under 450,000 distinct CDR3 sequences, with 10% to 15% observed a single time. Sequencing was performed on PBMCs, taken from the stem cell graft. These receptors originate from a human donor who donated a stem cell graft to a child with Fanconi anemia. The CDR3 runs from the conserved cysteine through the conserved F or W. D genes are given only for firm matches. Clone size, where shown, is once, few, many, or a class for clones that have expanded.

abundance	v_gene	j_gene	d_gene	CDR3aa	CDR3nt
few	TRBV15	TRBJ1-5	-	CATSSRWLEPQHF	TGTGCCACCAGCTCCCGGTGGTTGGAGCCCCAGCATTTT
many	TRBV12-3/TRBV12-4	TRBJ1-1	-	CASSLYEGPNTEAFF	TGTGCCAGCAGTTTGTATGAGGGGCCGAACACTGAAGCTTTCTTT
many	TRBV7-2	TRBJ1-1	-	CASNGPGPEAFF	TGTGCCAGCAATGGGCCGGGGCCAGAAGCTTTCTTT
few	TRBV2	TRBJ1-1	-	CASGSTRQAFF	TGTGCCAGCGGATCCACGAGACAAGCTTTCTTT
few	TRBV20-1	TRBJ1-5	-	CSARVGNSNQPQHF	TGCAGTGCTAGAGTGGGGAACAGCAATCAGCCCCAGCATTTT
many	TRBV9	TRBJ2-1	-	CASSLGGWNNEQFF	TGTGCCAGCAGCCTAGGTGGCTGGAACAATGAGCAGTTCTTC
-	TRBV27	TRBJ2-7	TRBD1	CASSLSRQGDYEQYF	TGTGCCAGCAGTTTGTCCCGACAGGGGGACTACGAGCAGTACTTC
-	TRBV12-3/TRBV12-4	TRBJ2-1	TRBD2	CASSPSGAGAYNEQFF	TGTGCCAGCAGTCCCTCGGGAGCGGGGGCGTACAATGAGCAGTTCTTC
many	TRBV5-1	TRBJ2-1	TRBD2	CASSLGEGMNEQFF	TGCGCCAGCAGCTTGGGGGAGGGGATGAATGAGCAGTTCTTC
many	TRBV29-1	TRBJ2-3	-	CSVVMWGGPTDTQYF	TGCAGCGTTGTAATGTGGGGGGGCCCCACAGATACGCAGTATTTT
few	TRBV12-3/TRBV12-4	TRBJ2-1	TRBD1	CASSPPTGQGFDEQFF	TGTGCCAGCAGCCCACCGACGGGACAGGGGTTCGATGAGCAGTTCTTC
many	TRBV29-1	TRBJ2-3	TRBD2	CSVLQGTSVSTDTQYF	TGCAGCGTACTCCAAGGGACTAGCGTTAGCACAGATACGCAGTATTTT
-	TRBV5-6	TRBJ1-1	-	CASSPLTDQNTEAFF	TGTGCCAGCAGCCCCTTGACGGACCAGAACACTGAAGCTTTCTTT
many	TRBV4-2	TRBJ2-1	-	CASSQEGYNEQFF	TGTGCCAGCAGCCAAGAAGGGTACAATGAGCAGTTCTTC
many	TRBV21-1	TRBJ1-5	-	CASSKMRQDLGNQPQHF	TGTGCCAGCAGCAAAATGAGGCAGGACCTTGGCAATCAGCCCCAGCATTTT
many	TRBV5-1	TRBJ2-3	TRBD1	CASSLGTGDTDTQYF	TGCGCCAGCAGCTTAGGGACAGGGGACACAGATACGCAGTATTTT
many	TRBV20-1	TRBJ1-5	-	CSAREGEQPQHF	TGCAGTGCTAGGGAGGGGGAACAGCCCCAGCATTTT
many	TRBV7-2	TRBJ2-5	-	CASSLDRAQETQYF	TGTGCCAGCAGCTTAGACAGAGCCCAAGAGACCCAGTACTTC
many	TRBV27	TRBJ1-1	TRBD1	CASRGIRTGRTEAFF	TGTGCCAGCAGGGGTATACGGACAGGGCGCACTGAAGCTTTCTTT
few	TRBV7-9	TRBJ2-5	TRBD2	CASSFSSGQETQYF	TGTGCCAGCAGCTTTTCTAGCGGGCAAGAGACCCAGTACTTC
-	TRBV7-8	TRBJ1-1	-	CASSLGGHLNTEAFF	TGTGCCAGCAGCTTAGGAGGTCACTTGAACACTGAAGCTTTCTTT
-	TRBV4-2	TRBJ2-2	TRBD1	CASSQEGGRHTGELFF	TGTGCCAGCAGCCAAGAAGGGGGCAGGCACACCGGGGAGCTGTTTTTT
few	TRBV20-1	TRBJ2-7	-	CSASPRDRAIYEQYF	TGCAGTGCTAGCCCCCGGGACCGGGCGATCTACGAGCAGTACTTC